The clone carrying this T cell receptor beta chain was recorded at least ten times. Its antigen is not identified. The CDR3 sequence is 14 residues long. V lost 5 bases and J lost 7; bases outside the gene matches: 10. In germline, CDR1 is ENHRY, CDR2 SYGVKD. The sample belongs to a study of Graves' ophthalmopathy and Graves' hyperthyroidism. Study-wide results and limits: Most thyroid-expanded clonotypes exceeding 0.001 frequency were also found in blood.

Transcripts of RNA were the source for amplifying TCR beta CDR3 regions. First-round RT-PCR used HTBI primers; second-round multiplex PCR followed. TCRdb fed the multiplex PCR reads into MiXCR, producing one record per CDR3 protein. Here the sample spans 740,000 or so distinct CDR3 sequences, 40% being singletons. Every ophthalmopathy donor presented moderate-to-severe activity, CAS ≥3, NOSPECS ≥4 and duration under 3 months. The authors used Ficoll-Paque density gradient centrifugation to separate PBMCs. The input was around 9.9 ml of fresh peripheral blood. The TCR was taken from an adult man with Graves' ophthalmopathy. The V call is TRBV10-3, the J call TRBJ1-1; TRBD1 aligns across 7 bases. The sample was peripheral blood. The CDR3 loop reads CAISPTGEFIEAFF. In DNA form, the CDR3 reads TGTGCCATCAGTCCAACAGGGGAGTTCATTGAAGCTTTCTTT.